These 21 T cell receptor beta chains share one sample of origin, sequenced in a study of blood T cells in healthy people across ages. PCR was performed a second time for about 7 to 12 cycles using a sample-barcoded 5' primer and a J-beta primer mix. TCRdb passed the 5' RACE reads through MiXCR, listing each CDR3 protein once. The sample carries about 730,000 distinct CDR3 sequences, about 42% recorded once. Sample: blood. All receptors derive from a woman aged 55-70 years in good health.

This chain joins TRBV9 and TRBJ2-1, with D perhaps assigned TRBD1 or TRBD2 (6 bases each). Germline lookup yields CDR1 SGDLS and CDR2 YYNGEE. With 0 bases removed from V and 3 bases from J, the gap between germline ends came to 10 bases. The CDR3 consists of 15 residues. CDR3 in amino acids: CASSVDEGGYNEQFF. CDR3 sequence (DNA): TGTGCCAGCAGCGTAGATGAGGGGGGCTACAATGAGCAGTTCTTC.

On this clonotype: One end of the junction varies from germline; a read error may be responsible. This chain links TRBV13 with TRBJ2-5; D not resolved. The CDR3 spans 13 residues. The germline V gene encodes CDR1 PRHDT and CDR2 FYEKMQ (reference sequence). This CDR3 reads CASSYLEQGTQYF. The CDR3 nucleotides read TGTGCCAGCAGCTACCTGGAACAAGGGACCCAGTACTTC.

A few counts support this clonotype. V is TRBV7-2 and J is TRBJ2-7; 8 nucleotides align to TRBD1. From germline, CDR1 is SGHTA and CDR2 FQGNSA. The CDR3 loop spans 14 amino acids. J was trimmed by 3 bases and V by 3 bases; bases with no gene match: 4. This CDR3 reads CASSFRQGNYEQYF. The CDR3 DNA sequence: TGTGCCAGCAGCTTCCGACAGGGGAACTACGAGCAGTACTTC.

This clonotype was detected only a few times. The V and J genes are TRBV5-1 and TRBJ2-5, with 7 bases aligning to TRBD2. The V segment lost 2 bases and the J segment 1 base; nucleotides outside the gene matches: 5. Germline loops: CDR1 SGHRS, CDR2 YFSETQ. The CDR3 consists of 15 residues. The CDR3 bases are TGCGCCAGCAGCTTAAGTCTAGCGGTCCAAGAGACCCAGTACTTC. The encoded protein is CASSLSLAVQETQYF.

This clonotype turned up a few times. The gene calls are TRBV5-1 and TRBJ1-1, with D tentatively TRBD1 (5 bases). The CDR3 runs 15 residues. Germline-derived CDR1 and CDR2 are SGHRS and YFSETQ. V lost 2 bases to trimming and J lost 4 bases, with 15 bases between them. The CDR3 loop is CASSFRSGGGTEAFF. The CDR3 nucleotides are TGCGCCAGCAGCTTTAGGTCCGGGGGAGGCACTGAAGCTTTCTTT.

On this clonotype: The junction departs from the called germline gene at one end, perhaps through a read error. The rearrangement uses TRBV20-1 and TRBJ2-7; the D gene could be TRBD1 or TRBD2 (6 bases each). The CDR3 totals 17 residues. The germline V gene has CDR1 DFQATT and CDR2 SNEGSKA (reference sequence). CDR3: CNARDSGGGIKPNEQYF. The CDR3 DNA sequence: TGCAATGCTAGAGACAGTGGGGGCGGGATTAAACCCAACGAGCAGTACTTC.

V is TRBV20-1 and J is TRBJ1-2, with TRBD1 matching 8 bases. The CDR3 is 13 residues long. J was trimmed by 3 bases and V by 3 bases; bases with no gene match: 3. The germline V gene has CDR1 DFQATT and CDR2 SNEGSKA (reference sequence). In nucleotides, the CDR3 is TGCAGTGCTAGTTCAGGGGGCGACTATGGCTACACCTTC. Protein sequence: CSASSGGDYGYTF.

The V gene is TRBV7-2, the J gene TRBJ2-1, with D perhaps matching TRBD1 or TRBD2 (5 bases each). Trimming cost V 3 bases and J 3 bases, with 12 bases left between them. CDR3 length equals 15 residues. The V gene's germline CDR1 is SGHTA and CDR2 FQGNSA. Written as DNA, the CDR3 is TGTGCCAGCAGCTTGAGGGGTCCCCTCTACAATGAGCAGTTCTTC. Its translation is CASSLRGPLYNEQFF.

This clonotype has more than one count but fewer than ten. As DNA, the CDR3 is TGTGCCACCAGCAGACAGTCCGGCAGTGAGACCCAGTACTTC. Translated, it gives CATSRQSGSETQYF. The V call is TRBV15, the J call TRBJ2-5; D gene unclear. V shed 2 bases and J shed 5 bases, with 12 bases lying between them. CDR3 size: 14 residues. CDR1 is LNHNV, CDR2 YYDKDF, per germline (reference sequence).

The chain uses TRBV6-5 and TRBJ1-1, with 7 bases fitting TRBD1. Germline V lookup: CDR1 MNHEY, CDR2 SVGAGI. The CDR3 loop spans 15 amino acids. J gave up 6 bases and V 2 bases, and 9 bases lay outside the gene matches. The CDR3 loop reads CASSYVPGQLAEAFF. The CDR3 DNA sequence: TGTGCCAGCAGTTACGTACCGGGACAGCTGGCTGAAGCTTTCTTT.

Notes on this clonotype: Relative to the germline gene, one junction end is altered; a read error may explain this. This rearrangement joins TRBV29-1 to TRBJ1-5; 9 nucleotides align to TRBD1. CDR3 length: 13 residues. Germline CDR1 SQVTM, CDR2 ANQGSEA. In DNA, the CDR3 is TGCAGCGTTAAAGACAGGGGGAGTCAGCCCCAGCATTTT. Protein: CSVKDRGSQPQHF.

This chain joins TRBV30 and TRBJ2-5; 12 nucleotides match TRBD2. The J segment lost 4 bases and the V segment lost 3 bases, leaving 0 bases of the junction unmatched. The CDR3 is 13 amino acids. The germline V gene encodes CDR1 GTSNPN and CDR2 SVGIG (reference sequence). The CDR3 protein is CAWRGLAGETQYF. The CDR3 DNA is TGTGCCTGGAGGGGACTAGCGGGAGAGACCCAGTACTTC.

The chain employs TRBV7-3 and TRBJ2-5; 7 bases line up with TRBD1. CDR1 is SGHTA and CDR2 is FQGTGA in the germline V gene. The CDR3 has 16 amino acids. V was pared by 5 bases and J by 2 bases, with 11 bases of the junction left unmatched. CDR3 loop: CASSPHPPGQQETQYF. The CDR3 DNA reads as TGTGCCAGCAGCCCACATCCCCCGGGACAGCAAGAGACCCAGTACTTC.

There are many counts of this clonotype. V and J are TRBV10-3 and TRBJ2-3; D might be TRBD1 (6 bases). V was trimmed by 11 bases and J by 4 bases, leaving 22 bases between them. CDR3 length equals 15 residues. Germline V gives CDR1 ENHRY, CDR2 SYGVKD. The CDR3 bases are TGTGCCGCGCGAGAGGGGGTAGAAGGGGCAGATACGCAGTATTTT. Translated: CAAREGVEGADTQYF.

As DNA, the CDR3 is TGTGCCAGCAGTTTGGGTGGGGGACCCCCTCGAGCGCAGTATTTT. It yields the protein CASSLGGGPPRAQYF. V gene TRBV28 combines with J gene TRBJ2-3; the D call may be TRBD1 or TRBD2 (5 bases each). The CDR3 extends over 15 amino acids. Trimming shortened V by 3 bases and J by 10 bases, and 20 bases separated the two germline ends. Germline CDR1 MDHEN, CDR2 SYDVKM.

The gene calls are TRBV6-2 or TRBV6-3 and TRBJ2-1; 14 bases map to TRBD2. Germline CDR1 reads MNHEY; CDR2 reads SVGEGT. V was clipped by 0 bases and J by 3 bases; unmatched bases: 10. This CDR3 is built from 20 residues. The CDR3 is CASSYSKGLAGGPDYNEQFF. The CDR3 nucleotides read TGTGCCAGCAGTTACTCTAAAGGACTAGCGGGGGGCCCCGACTACAATGAGCAGTTCTTC.

This chain uses TRBV9 with TRBJ2-1; 10 nucleotides line up with TRBD2. Unmatched junction bases numbered 8, after V lost 2 bases and J lost 15 bases. This CDR3 is built from 13 residues. Looked up from germline, CDR1 is SGDLS and CDR2 is YYNGEE. CDR3 sequence reads: CASSVSGGTLVFF. The CDR3 DNA reads TGTGCCAGCAGCGTTAGCGGGGGGACCCTCGTGTTCTTC.

V and J are TRBV6-2 or TRBV6-3 and TRBJ1-5; D perhaps matches TRBD1 (5 bases). Trimming removed 6 bases at V and 4 bases at J, with 7 bases between. The V gene's germline CDR1 is MNHEY and CDR2 SVGEGT. CDR3 length: 12 residues. The CDR3, as DNA: TGTGCCAGCAGCAGGGCTAATCAGCCCCAGCATTTT. Protein sequence: CASSRANQPQHF.

This chain uses TRBV20-1 with TRBJ1-1; D is unclear. The CDR3 sequence is 16 residues long. Trimming shortened V by 0 bases and J by 0 bases, and 14 bases separated the two germline ends. Germline V gene lookup returns CDR1 DFQATT and CDR2 SNEGSKA (reference sequence). The CDR3 reads CSAREGPVYMNTEAFF. DNA for the CDR3: TGCAGTGCTAGAGAAGGGCCAGTATATATGAACACTGAAGCTTTCTTT.

This clonotype was counted a few times. The chain joins TRBV3-1 to TRBJ2-3, with TRBD2 as a possible D gene (6 bases). The CDR3 length is 16 residues. V gave up 2 bases and J gave up 3 bases, with 15 bases separating them. From germline, CDR1 is LGHDT and CDR2 YNNKEL (reference sequence). CDR3 residues: CASSQRGLGSTDTQYF. In nucleotides, the CDR3 is TGTGCCAGCAGCCAACGTGGGCTCGGGAGTACAGATACGCAGTATTTT.

This clonotype was seen many times. The chain uses TRBV13 and TRBJ2-1; 8 bases agree with TRBD1. Germline trimming cut 6 bases from V and 0 bases from J; bases unmatched to any gene: 4. Germline V gene data show CDR1 as PRHDT and CDR2 as FYEKMQ (reference sequence). This CDR3 region has 15 residues. CDR3 sequence (DNA): TGTGCCAGCAGTGGCAGGGGGCGCTCCTACAATGAGCAGTTCTTC. Encoded protein: CASSGRGRSYNEQFF.